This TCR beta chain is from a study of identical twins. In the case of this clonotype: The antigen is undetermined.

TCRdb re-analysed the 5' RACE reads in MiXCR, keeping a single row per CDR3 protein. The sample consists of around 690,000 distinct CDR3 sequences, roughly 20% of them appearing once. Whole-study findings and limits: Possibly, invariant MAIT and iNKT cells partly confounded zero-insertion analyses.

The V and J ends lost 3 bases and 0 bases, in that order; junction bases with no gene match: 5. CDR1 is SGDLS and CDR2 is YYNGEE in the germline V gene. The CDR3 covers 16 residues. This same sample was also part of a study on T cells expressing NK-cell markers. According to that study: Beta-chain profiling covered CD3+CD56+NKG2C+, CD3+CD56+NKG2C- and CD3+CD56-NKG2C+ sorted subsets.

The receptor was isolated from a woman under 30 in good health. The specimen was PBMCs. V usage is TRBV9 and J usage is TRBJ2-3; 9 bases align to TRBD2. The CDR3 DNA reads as TGTGCCAGCAGCGCCGGCCTAGCGGGGAGCACAGATACGCAGTATTTT. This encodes CASSAGLAGSTDTQYF.